A selection of T cell receptor beta chains follows, all from one sample in a study of blood T cells in healthy people across ages. MiXCR, run by TCRdb on the 5' RACE reads, gives a single entry per CDR3 protein. The profile shows hundreds of thousands of distinct CDR3 sequences, roughly 30% of them singletons. What was sequenced was blood. The receptors stem from a woman older than 75 in good health. Each CDR3 is given with its conserved first and last residue.

TRBJ1-5,TRBV27,CASSFQGTSNQPQHF
TRBJ2-7,TRBV7-9,CASRDGQVYEQYF
TRBJ1-1,TRBV5-1,CASSGGQGSVLREAFF
TRBJ2-7,TRBV5-1,CASSLSGLNYEQYF
TRBJ2-2,TRBV20-1,CSASKGQGAPGELFF
TRBJ2-1,TRBV21-1,CASSRRDRGRGHEQFF
TRBJ1-5,TRBV7-6,CASGGGITLHQPQHF
TRBJ2-5,TRBV5-6,CASSLTGVEETQYF
TRBJ2-2,TRBV7-2,CASSLEGQLTGELFF
TRBJ2-7,TRBV7-9,CASSSIAYEQYF
TRBJ2-1,TRBV5-5,CASGLLAGGYNEQFF
-,TRBV20-1,CSARGLGVAGIIYEQYF
TRBJ2-5,TRBV5-6,CASTRLAGGQQETQYF
TRBJ1-5,TRBV27,CASRRTGRGVEPQHF
TRBJ2-5,TRBV7-3,CASGLELAGRNEQYF
TRBJ1-3,TRBV20-1,CSASLGSGNTIYF
TRBJ1-2,TRBV20-1,CSALTQGEGNYGYTF
TRBJ2-7,TRBV5-1,CASSLFLGPPDYEQYF
TRBJ2-1,TRBV10-3,CAIVRDRGNNEQFF
TRBJ2-1,TRBV5-1,CASSLSGTGGSLGQFF
TRBJ1-2,TRBV7-2,CASSLNPNGYTF
TRBJ1-5,TRBV30,CAWSVRGRGNQPQHF
TRBJ1-2,TRBV12-3/TRBV12-4,CASSLGDSRYTF
TRBJ2-3,TRBV10-3,CAISGYGKSTDTQYF
TRBJ2-3,TRBV2,CASKIGLADTDTQYF
TRBJ2-3,TRBV11-2,CASSLDRASGGPLADTQYF
TRBJ1-2,TRBV20-1,CSAREYRSGDGYTF
TRBJ2-1,TRBV29-1,CSVGSGTSGRVGEQFF
TRBJ1-3,TRBV7-2,CASSLGLGNTIYF
TRBJ2-2,TRBV4-1,CASSHSTSGGLRGGELFF
TRBJ2-7,TRBV20-1,CSARNRVIGYEQYF
TRBJ1-4,TRBV7-9,CASSLALDWGARSTNEKRFF
TRBJ1-5,TRBV2,CASSPGQGYSNQPQHF
TRBJ1-1,TRBV10-3,CAISERGYRDAFF
TRBJ2-6,TRBV7-9,CASRASPPGANVLTF
TRBJ2-7,TRBV2,CASSEEAGGSYEQYF
TRBJ2-5,TRBV7-8,CASSGFVGGNQETQYF
TRBJ2-7,TRBV7-2,CASSQPWVAYEQYF
TRBJ2-7,TRBV20-1,CSAPTRLAGDPYEQYF
TRBJ2-6,TRBV11-2,CASSLRRGAGANVLTF
TRBJ1-3,TRBV3-1,CASTKGGTGNTIYF